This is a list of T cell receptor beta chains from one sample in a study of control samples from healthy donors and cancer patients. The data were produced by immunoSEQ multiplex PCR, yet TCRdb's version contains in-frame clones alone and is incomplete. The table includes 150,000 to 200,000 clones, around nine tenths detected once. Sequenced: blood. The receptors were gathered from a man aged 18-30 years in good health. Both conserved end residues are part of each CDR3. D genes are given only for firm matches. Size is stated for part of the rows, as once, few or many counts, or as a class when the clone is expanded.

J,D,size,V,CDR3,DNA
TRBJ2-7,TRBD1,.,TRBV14,CASSPGGNPYEQYF,TGTGCCAGCAGCCCAGGGGGAAACCCCTACGAGCAGTACTTC
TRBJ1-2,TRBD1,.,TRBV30,CAWNYAPGQLYGYTF,TGTGCCTGGAATTACGCCCCGGGACAGCTCTATGGCTACACCTTC
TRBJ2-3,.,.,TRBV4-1,CASSRQTSGTDTQYF,TGCGCCAGCAGCCGACAGACCAGCGGCACAGATACGCAGTATTTT
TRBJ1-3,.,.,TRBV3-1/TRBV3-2,CASSRRSGSGNTIYF,TGTGCCAGCAGCCGCCGGTCAGGGTCTGGAAACACCATATATTTT
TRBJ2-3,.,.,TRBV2,CAGWADTQYF,TGTGCCGGTTGGGCGGATACGCAGTATTTT
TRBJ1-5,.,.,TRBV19,CASSMGVGGPQHF,TGTGCCAGTAGTATGGGAGTAGGGGGGCCCCAGCATTTT
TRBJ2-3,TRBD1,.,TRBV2,CASSAGTGDTDTQYF,TGTGCCAGCAGCGCCGGGACAGGGGACACAGATACGCAGTATTTT
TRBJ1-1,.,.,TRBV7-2,CASSLRGRRAQAFF,TGTGCCAGCAGCTTACGGGGGCGCCGCGCCCAAGCTTTCTTT
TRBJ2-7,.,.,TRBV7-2,CASSLGPGYEQYF,TGTGCCAGCAGCTTAGGTCCGGGGTACGAGCAGTACTTC
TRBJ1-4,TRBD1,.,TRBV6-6,CASTLGQGYEKLFF,TGTGCCAGCACCCTCGGACAGGGATACGAAAAACTGTTTTTT
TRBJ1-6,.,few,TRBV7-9,CASSETRSPLHF,TGTGCCAGCAGCGAGACAAGGTCACCCCTCCACTTT
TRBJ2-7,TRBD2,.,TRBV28,CASSFGGVAGGRHPYEQYF,TGTGCCAGCAGTTTCGGCGGGGTAGCGGGGGGGCGACACCCCTACGAGCAGTACTTC
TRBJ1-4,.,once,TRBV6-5,CASSYLQNREKLFF,TGTGCCAGCAGTTACCTGCAGAACAGAGAAAAACTGTTTTTT
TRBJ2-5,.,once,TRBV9,CASTPSPGAGETQYF,TGTGCCAGCACCCCGAGCCCGGGGGCAGGGGAGACCCAGTACTTC
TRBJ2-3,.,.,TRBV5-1,CASSLDPGGQTDTQYF,TGCGCCAGCAGCTTGGATCCGGGGGGACAAACAGATACGCAGTATTTT
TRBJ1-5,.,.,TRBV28,CASSALNRNQPQHF,TGTGCCAGCAGTGCCCTAAATAGGAATCAGCCCCAGCATTTT
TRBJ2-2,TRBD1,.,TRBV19,CATQGGNTGELFF,TGTGCCACGCAAGGGGGCAACACCGGGGAGCTGTTTTTT
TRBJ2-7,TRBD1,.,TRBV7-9,CASSPTLTGAFEKQYF,TGTGCCAGCAGCCCTACCTTAACAGGGGCCTTCGAAAAGCAGTACTTC
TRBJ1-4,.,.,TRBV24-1,CATSGPGPNEKLFF,TGTGCCACCAGTGGTCCTGGGCCTAATGAAAAACTGTTTTTT
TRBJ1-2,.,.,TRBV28,CASSVEGLGLYGYTF,TGTGCCAGCAGTGTGGAGGGGCTAGGACTCTATGGCTACACCTTC
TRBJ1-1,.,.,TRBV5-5,CASSLVDEAFF,TGTGCCAGCAGCTTGGTGGATGAAGCTTTCTTT
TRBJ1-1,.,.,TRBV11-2,CASSLPYMRNTEAFF,TGTGCCAGCAGCTTACCTTACATGCGGAACACTGAAGCTTTCTTT
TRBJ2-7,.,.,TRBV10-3,CAISDRDGTYEQYF,TGTGCCATCAGTGACCGGGACGGTACCTACGAGCAGTACTTC
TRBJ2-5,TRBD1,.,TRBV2,CASSRDRGETQYF,TGTGCCAGCAGCCGGGACAGGGGAGAGACCCAGTACTTC
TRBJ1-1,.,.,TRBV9,CASSVGRETEAFF,TGTGCCAGCAGCGTAGGGAGGGAGACTGAAGCTTTCTTT
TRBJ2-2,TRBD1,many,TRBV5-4,CASSLGLRGKTGELFF,TGTGCCAGCAGCTTGGGGCTCAGGGGGAAAACCGGGGAGCTGTTTTTT
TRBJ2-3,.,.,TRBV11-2,CASSLVDSPDTQYF,TGTGCCAGCAGCTTAGTTGATTCCCCAGATACGCAGTATTTT
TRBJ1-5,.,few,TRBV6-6,CASSQYLSVGENLGSNQPQHF,TGTGCCAGCAGTCAATACTTATCGGTCGGGGAGAATTTGGGTAGCAATCAGCCCCAGCATTTT
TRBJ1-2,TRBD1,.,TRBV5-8,CASSPGQGNTF,TGTGCCAGCAGCCCCGGACAGGGAAATACCTTC
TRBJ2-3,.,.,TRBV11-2,CASSFGLDTQYF,TGTGCCAGCAGCTTCGGACTGGATACGCAGTATTTT
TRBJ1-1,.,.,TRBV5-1,CAGRQSVNTEAFF,TGCGCCGGTCGACAGTCCGTGAACACTGAAGCTTTCTTT
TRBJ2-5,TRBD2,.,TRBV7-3,CASSAIAGGHETQYF,TGTGCCAGCAGCGCGATAGCGGGGGGGCACGAGACCCAGTACTTC
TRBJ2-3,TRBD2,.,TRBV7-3,CASSKTSGGADTQYF,TGTGCCAGCAGCAAGACTAGCGGGGGCGCAGATACGCAGTATTTT
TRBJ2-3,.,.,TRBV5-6,CASSLPSTDTQYF,TGTGCCAGCAGCTTGCCTAGCACAGATACGCAGTATTTT